This T cell receptor (beta chain) appears in the sequencing data of a study of identical twins. Study-wide findings and caveats: Clonotypes of the beta chain that were abundant in cord blood carried fewer insertions (memory repertoires showed none).

Germline assignment: CDR1 DFQATT and CDR2 SNEGSKA (reference sequence). Unmatched junction bases numbered 10, after V lost 2 bases and J lost 3 bases. This CDR3 is 16 amino acids long. TCRdb re-called the 5' RACE reads with MiXCR, one entry per CDR3 protein. The table lists approximately 690,000 distinct CDR3 sequences, roughly 6.2% of them singletons. This clonotype came up many times. The antigen remains undetermined. The V gene is TRBV20-1, the J gene TRBJ2-7; 10 bases match TRBD2. The clonotype was recovered from a man aged 18-30 years in good health. Input material: naive T cells sorted from blood. The CDR3 DNA is TGCAGTGCTAGACCCAACCTAGCGGGAGTTTTCTACGAGCAGTACTTC. The encoded protein is CSARPNLAGVFYEQYF.